This is a list of T cell receptor beta chains from one sample in a study of cytomegalovirus exposure and HLA in healthy donors. The assay was immunoSEQ multiplex PCR, and TCRdb's table has in-frame clones only and misses some. The table records about 55,000 clones, about three quarters of them present only once. Sequences were obtained from PBMCs. The receptors here all came from a female donor in good health and CMV-seronegative. Each CDR3 is given without its conserved first and last residue. Only some rows state a clone size, as once, few, many or a class for expanded clones.

j_call	clone_size	v_call	cdr3_aa
TRBJ2-1	-	TRBV5-1	ASSPMGNSYNEQF
TRBJ2-5	-	TRBV5-6	ASSLYFSGQETQY
TRBJ2-5	-	TRBV5-1	ASSLDGTGPLQETQY
TRBJ2-5	-	TRBV6-5	ASSGLGVRGETQH
TRBJ2-4	-	TRBV7-2	ASSPEVLAKNIQY
TRBJ1-2	once	TRBV11-2	ASSLEGAVGYGYT
TRBJ2-3	-	TRBV9	ASSVGAGTDTQY
TRBJ2-5	-	TRBV11-1	ASSHRLAAHQETQY
TRBJ2-2	once	TRBV12-5	ASGPLFTGELF
TRBJ2-5	-	TRBV5-4	ASSLPGNDKTQY
TRBJ2-2	few	TRBV11-1	ASSRDRGYTGELF
TRBJ1-2	-	TRBV7-9	ASSLLHRGRNGYT
TRBJ1-3	-	TRBV15	ATSRVGSGNTIY
TRBJ2-7	-	TRBV6-5	ASSPTGGQSYEQY
TRBJ2-2	-	TRBV9	ASSVVGGKNTGELF
TRBJ2-1	-	TRBV28	ASSPGLASYNEQF
TRBJ1-5	-	TRBV5-6	ASSPRARGQPQH
TRBJ2-4	-	TRBV10-3	AISDGGGNIQY
TRBJ2-2	-	TRBV2	ASRLAGGKGELF
TRBJ1-4	-	TRBV19	ASSINNNEKLF
TRBJ1-1	-	TRBV19	ASKPTAWGQGGNTEAF
TRBJ2-1	-	TRBV5-6	ASSFLSGGFTYNEQF
TRBJ1-4	-	TRBV9	ASSVLSGQGEKLF
TRBJ1-1	-	TRBV14	ASSQDRFRPGAPMNTEAF
TRBJ1-6	few	TRBV11-2	ASSLIQGSKSPLH
TRBJ2-5	-	TRBV27	ASSGRGRETQY
TRBJ2-6	-	TRBV29-1	SASRGTSGANVLT
TRBJ2-1	-	TRBV19	ASRVAGGEYSYNEQF
TRBJ2-7	-	TRBV5-1	ASSSTSSSYEQY
TRBJ2-1	-	TRBV10-1	ANERSHPELTRWHAQF
TRBJ2-2	-	TRBV9	ASSLGVAGELF
TRBJ1-1	-	TRBV28	ASPPGGAMNTEAF
TRBJ1-2	-	TRBV28	ASSPWDRGVGYT
TRBJ1-1	-	TRBV7-2	ASSFGPEGAAAF
TRBJ1-3	-	TRBV19	ASSIGGLSTGNTIY
TRBJ2-7	-	TRBV5-1	ASSLQGQGSLSSEQY
TRBJ2-3	-	TRBV2	ASSPLDTQY
TRBJ1-2	-	TRBV4-2	ASSQEPTGAFYGYT
TRBJ2-5	-	TRBV6-6	ASSYPGTRETQY
TRBJ2-3	-	TRBV30	AWSAASAYLGAQY
TRBJ1-1	-	TRBV28	ASSPGQGRSQAF
TRBJ1-5	-	TRBV10-2	ASSDTLQGAAANSNQPQH
TRBJ2-7	few	TRBV15	ATSRDRFRYEQY
TRBJ1-1	-	TRBV7-2	ASRLQQGEHTEAF
TRBJ2-7	-	TRBV7-9	ASSSATSGTFYEQY
TRBJ2-2	-	TRBV2	ASGTGVLDTGELF
-	-	TRBV6-5	ASSSPGQASSYEQY
TRBJ1-2	-	TRBV28	ASSSYPWEGGYT
TRBJ2-3	-	TRBV4-3	ASSQDFARYTDTQY